This is a list of T cell receptor beta chains from one sample in a study of T cell repertoires in cytomegalovirus infection. TCRdb re-analysed the reads in MiXCR, keeping a single row per CDR3 protein. The table has under 150,000 distinct CDR3 sequences, roughly 9% seen once. Sequenced material: PBMCs. These receptor sequences come from a human donor in good health (CMV status not recorded). Some clones in this sample may be carry-over from other donors' samples. Both conserved end residues are part of each CDR3. Each record gives: V gene, CDR3 length, J gene, clone size, D gene, CDR3 protein. A D gene is named only where the DNA matches it firmly. Clone size is given for some rows only: seen once, a few or many times, or a class if the clone is expanded.

TRBV7-2	16	TRBJ1-5	many	TRBD1	CASSSAQGVVNQPQHF
TRBV7-8	15	TRBJ1-2	many	TRBD1	CASSTGQGALGGYTF
TRBV28	15	TRBJ2-7	many	.	CASSLGTLGAYEQYF
TRBV28	14	TRBJ1-1	many	TRBD1	CASSTGGGNTEAFF
TRBV20-1	15	TRBJ2-1	many	TRBD1	CSANTDRGVFDEQFF
TRBV7-8	19	TRBJ2-1	many	.	CASSSTEVRGQAKDNEQFF
TRBV11-2	19	TRBJ1-4	many	TRBD1	CASSPETRRGLRWNEKLFF
TRBV28	14	TRBJ1-2	few	.	CASTPQGGNYGYTF
TRBV29-1	10	TRBJ1-2	few	.	CSVDHDGYTF
TRBV7-6	12	TRBJ2-5	many	.	CASSLNQETQYF
TRBV30	14	TRBJ2-3	few	TRBD1	CAWSAGTASDTQYF
TRBV4-2	14	TRBJ1-4	many	.	CASSQDVDGRKLFF
TRBV2	15	TRBJ1-5	many	TRBD1	CASSDGQAGSQPQHF
TRBV20-1	12	TRBJ1-3	few	.	CSALALVNTIYF
TRBV28	16	TRBJ2-3	many	TRBD1	CASSTSGTGVTDTQYF
TRBV11-1	14	TRBJ2-7	few	.	CASSFSRGSYEQYF
TRBV20-1	16	TRBJ2-7	.	TRBD2	CSARPRGWLAGDEQYF
TRBV12-3/TRBV12-4	16	TRBJ1-2	.	TRBD1	CASSQTGAGVDYGYTF
TRBV5-4	15	TRBJ2-7	many	.	CASSSSPRGPYEQYF
TRBV28	12	TRBJ1-1	many	.	CASSLSWTEAFF
TRBV18	17	TRBJ2-1	.	TRBD2	CASSPPSKRGPYNEQFF
TRBV3-1	14	TRBJ2-1	few	.	CASSQEGRYNEQFF
TRBV19	17	TRBJ1-1	many	.	CASSISIQYRVGTEAFF
TRBV5-4	15	TRBJ1-1	many	.	CASSLAGGRRTEAFF
TRBV2	14	TRBJ2-7	.	.	CASSEVSQAGEQYF
TRBV20-1	13	TRBJ1-4	.	.	CSASPVKGGKLFF
TRBV12-3/TRBV12-4	16	TRBJ2-2	many	TRBD1	CASRFPRGRTTGELFF
TRBV20-1	14	TRBJ2-1	few	.	CSASKAESYNEQFF
TRBV7-2	14	TRBJ2-3	many	.	CASSLQGGLDTQYF
TRBV2	14	TRBJ2-7	few	TRBD1	CASSEDRSSYEQYF
TRBV30	12	TRBJ1-3	few	.	CAWTGFGNTIYF
TRBV28	15	TRBJ1-1	many	TRBD1	CASSFGQTGGTEAFF
TRBV5-1	12	TRBJ1-2	.	.	CASSTDTYGYTF
TRBV28	12	TRBJ1-2	few	.	CASSLRQGNITF
TRBV20-1	13	TRBJ1-1	.	.	CSAPTDLNTEAFF
TRBV10-3	13	TRBJ2-1	many	TRBD2	CAISGETSGDQFF
TRBV28	15	TRBJ2-1	few	TRBD2	CASRLSGGSYNEQFF
TRBV7-2	15	TRBJ1-3	many	.	CASSETGHSGNTIYF
TRBV7-6	14	TRBJ2-7	many	TRBD1	CASSFPGGLREQYF
TRBV6-5	13	TRBJ1-1	.	.	CASSYSRAAEAFF
TRBV10-3	14	TRBJ1-1	many	.	CAISVNEGTREAFF